These 4 T cell receptor beta chains were sequenced from one sample in a study of cytotoxic CD8 clonotypes in ibrutinib-treated CLL. TCRdb keeps only in-frame clones here, not all; method: immunoSEQ multiplex PCR. Of approximately 120,000 clones in the sample, approximately 56% were seen once. The sample in question was PBMCs, obtained after 24 months of ibrutinib treatment. These receptor sequences come from a human donor with chronic lymphocytic leukemia.

The CDR3 bases are TGTGCCTGGAGCCGGGAGTCCTACAATGAGCAGTTCTTC. Its protein product is CAWSRESYNEQFF. The chain carries TRBV30 and TRBJ2-1; TRBD2 might be the D (6 bases). The germline V gene encodes CDR1 GTSNPN and CDR2 SVGIG (reference sequence). The CDR3 covers 13 residues. V was pared by 3 bases and J by 1 base, with 7 bases between. Full variable domain (rest looked up from reference TRBV30 and TRBJ2-1): SQTIHQWPATLVQPVGSPLSLECTVEGTSNPNLYWYRQAAGRGLQLLFYSVGIGQISSEVPQNLSASRPQDRQFILSSKKLLLSDSGFYLCAWSRESYNEQFFGPGTRLTVL.

The chain combines TRBV11-3 with TRBJ1-3, with D maybe TRBD1 (5 bases). V was trimmed by 3 bases and J by 2 bases, leaving 17 bases between them. CDR1 SGHNT and CDR2 YENEEA come from the germline V gene. The CDR3 runs 17 residues. The CDR3 DNA is TGTGCCAGCAGCTTGGGAACCGGGACCCGGACTGGAAACACCATATATTTT. Translating gives CASSLGTGTRTGNTIYF.

The V call is TRBV27, the J call TRBJ1-2; D may be TRBD1 (6 bases). CDR1 is MNHEY and CDR2 is SMNVEV in the germline V gene (reference sequence). The CDR3 extends over 14 amino acids. The V and J ends lost 6 bases and 2 bases respectively, with 13 bases between them. As DNA, the CDR3 is TGTGCCAGCAGCCCTGGGACAACCAACTATGGCTACACCTTC. It encodes CASSPGTTNYGYTF.

The chain uses TRBV11-2 and TRBJ2-2, with D possibly TRBD1 on 5 matching bases. The CDR3 extends over 13 amino acids. The germline V gene has CDR1 SGHAT and CDR2 FQNNGV. The V and J ends lost 8 bases and 2 bases respectively, with 9 bases between them. The CDR3 loop is CASGHLNTGELFF. CDR3 bases: TGTGCCAGCGGACACCTAAACACCGGGGAGCTGTTTTTT.